This entry features one T cell receptor beta chain sequence. The antigen is not known. At one end the junction does not follow the germline gene, possibly because of a read error. This entry is derived from a study of T-cell memory formation after mild COVID-19. For the study at large: Across donors, TCR clusters were largely donor specific. Study-wide results and limits: Researchers report contracting CD4+ clones mostly in CM and EM, with CD8+ clones in EMRA. Several responding clones turned up in pre-infection memory, indicating that cross-reactive memory may have taken part. Contracting clones from day 15 to 85 showed balanced CD4/CD8; later expanders favored CD4+.

Germline V CDR1 and CDR2: DFQATT, SNEGSKA (reference sequence). This CDR3 is built from 8 residues. MiXCR, applied by TCRdb to the 5' RACE reads, yields one record per CDR3 protein. The sample comprises about 600,000 distinct CDR3 sequences, roughly a fifth of which are singletons, and 7% to 9% rests with the top ten. This TCR was sampled from an adult woman who had mild COVID-19 (a few samples of this study predate the infection). Cell type and time point are not known. The chain employs TRBV20-1 and TRBJ1-1; D is unresolved. The sample taken for sequencing was PBMCs or a T cell subset sorted from them (not recorded which). The chain's CDR3 is CSARGSPF. CDR3 nucleotide sequence: TGCAGTGCTAGAGGCTCACCTTTT.